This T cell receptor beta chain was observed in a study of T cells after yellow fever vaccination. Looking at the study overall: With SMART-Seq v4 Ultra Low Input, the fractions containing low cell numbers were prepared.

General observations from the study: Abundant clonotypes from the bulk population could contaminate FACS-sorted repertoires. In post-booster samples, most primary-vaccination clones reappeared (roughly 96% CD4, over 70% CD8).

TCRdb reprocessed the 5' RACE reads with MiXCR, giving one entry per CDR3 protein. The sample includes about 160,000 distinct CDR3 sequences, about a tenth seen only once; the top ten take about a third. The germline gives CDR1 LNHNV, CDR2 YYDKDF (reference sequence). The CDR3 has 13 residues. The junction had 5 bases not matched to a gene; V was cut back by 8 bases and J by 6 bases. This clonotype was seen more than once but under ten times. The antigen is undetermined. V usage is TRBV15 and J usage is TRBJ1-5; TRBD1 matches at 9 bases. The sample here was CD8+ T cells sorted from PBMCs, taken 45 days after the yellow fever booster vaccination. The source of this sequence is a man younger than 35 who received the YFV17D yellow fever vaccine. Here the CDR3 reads CATRTGEAQPQHF. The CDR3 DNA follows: TGTGCCACCCGGACAGGGGAGGCTCAGCCCCAGCATTTT.